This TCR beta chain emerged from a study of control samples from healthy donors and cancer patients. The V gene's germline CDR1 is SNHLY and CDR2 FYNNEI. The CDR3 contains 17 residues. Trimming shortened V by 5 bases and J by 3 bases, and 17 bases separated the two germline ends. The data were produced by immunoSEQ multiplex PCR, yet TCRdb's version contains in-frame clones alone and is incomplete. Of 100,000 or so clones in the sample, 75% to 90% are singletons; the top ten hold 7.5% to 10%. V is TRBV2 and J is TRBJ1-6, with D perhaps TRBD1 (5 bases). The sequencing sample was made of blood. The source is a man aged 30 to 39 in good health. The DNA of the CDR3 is TGTGCCAGCAGTAACCCGGACCAGGGAAACTATAATTCACCCCTCCACTTT. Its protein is CASSNPDQGNYNSPLHF. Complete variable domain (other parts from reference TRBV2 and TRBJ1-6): EPEVTQTPSHQVTQMGQEVILRCVPISNHLYFYWYRQILGQKVEFLVSFYNNEISEKSEIFDDQFSVERPDGSNFTLKIRSTKLEDSAMYFCASSNPDQGNYNSPLHFGNGTRLTVT.